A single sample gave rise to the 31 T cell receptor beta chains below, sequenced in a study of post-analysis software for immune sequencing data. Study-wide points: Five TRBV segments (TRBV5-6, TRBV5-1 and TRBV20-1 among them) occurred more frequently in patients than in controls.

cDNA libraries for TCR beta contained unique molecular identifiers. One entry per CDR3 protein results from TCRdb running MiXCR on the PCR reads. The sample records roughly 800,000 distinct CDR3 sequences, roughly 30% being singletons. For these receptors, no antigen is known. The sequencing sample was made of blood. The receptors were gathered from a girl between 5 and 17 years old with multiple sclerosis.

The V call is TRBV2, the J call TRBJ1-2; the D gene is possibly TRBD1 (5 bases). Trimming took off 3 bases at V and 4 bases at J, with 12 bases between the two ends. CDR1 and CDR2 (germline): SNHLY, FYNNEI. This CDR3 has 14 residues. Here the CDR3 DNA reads TGTGCCAGCAGTGAGTCGGGGGTGCTCTATGGCTACACCTTC. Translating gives CASSESGVLYGYTF.

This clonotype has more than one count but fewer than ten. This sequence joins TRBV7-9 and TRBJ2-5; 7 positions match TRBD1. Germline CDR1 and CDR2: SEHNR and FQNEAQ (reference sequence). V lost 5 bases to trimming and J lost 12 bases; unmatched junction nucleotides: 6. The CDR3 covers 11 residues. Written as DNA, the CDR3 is TGTGCCAGCAGCCCAGGGACAGTGGAGTACTTC. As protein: CASSPGTVEYF.

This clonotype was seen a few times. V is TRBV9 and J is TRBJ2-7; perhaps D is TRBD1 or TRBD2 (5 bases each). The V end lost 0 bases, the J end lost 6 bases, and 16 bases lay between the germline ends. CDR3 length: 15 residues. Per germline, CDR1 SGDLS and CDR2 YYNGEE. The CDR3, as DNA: TGTGCCAGCAGCGTAGGAACTCAGGGAGAGAGCGAGCAGTACTTC. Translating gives CASSVGTQGESEQYF.

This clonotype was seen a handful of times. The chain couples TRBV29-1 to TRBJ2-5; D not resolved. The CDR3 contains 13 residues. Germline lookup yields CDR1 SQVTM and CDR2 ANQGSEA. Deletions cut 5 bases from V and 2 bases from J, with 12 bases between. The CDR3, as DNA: TGCAGCGTTAGGATCCTCGCTCAAGAGACCCAGTACTTC. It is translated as CSVRILAQETQYF.

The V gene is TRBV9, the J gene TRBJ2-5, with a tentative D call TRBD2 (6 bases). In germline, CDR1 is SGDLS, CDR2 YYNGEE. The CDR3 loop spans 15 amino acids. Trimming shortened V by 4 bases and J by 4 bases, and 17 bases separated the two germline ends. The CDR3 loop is CASSTVPGELETQYF. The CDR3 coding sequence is TGTGCCAGCAGCACGGTGCCGGGAGAACTAGAGACCCAGTACTTC.

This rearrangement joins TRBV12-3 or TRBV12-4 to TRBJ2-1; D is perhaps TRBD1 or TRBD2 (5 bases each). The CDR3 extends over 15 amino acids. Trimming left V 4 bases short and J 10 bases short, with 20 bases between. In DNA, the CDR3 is TGTGCCAGCAGTTCCCCCGGGGCCGGGGTTTGGGAGCAGTTCTTC. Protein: CASSSPGAGVWEQFF.

CDR3 sequence: CASSFLQSSGANVLTF. In nucleotides, the CDR3 is TGCGCCAGCAGCTTTCTCCAGAGCTCTGGGGCCAACGTCCTGACTTTC. V is TRBV5-1 and J is TRBJ2-6; D is unclear. V lost 2 bases and J 0 bases, leaving 9 bases between the germline ends. This CDR3 has 16 residues. CDR1 is SGHRS and CDR2 is YFSETQ in the germline V gene.

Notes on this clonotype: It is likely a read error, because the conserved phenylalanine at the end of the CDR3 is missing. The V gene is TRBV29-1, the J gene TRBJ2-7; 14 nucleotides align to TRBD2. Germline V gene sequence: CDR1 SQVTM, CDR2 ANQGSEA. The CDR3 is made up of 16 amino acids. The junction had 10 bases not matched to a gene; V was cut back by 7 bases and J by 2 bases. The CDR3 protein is CSAHIGLAGGPYEQYC. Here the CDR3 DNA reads TGCAGCGCCCATATCGGACTAGCGGGAGGCCCCTACGAGCAGTACTGC.

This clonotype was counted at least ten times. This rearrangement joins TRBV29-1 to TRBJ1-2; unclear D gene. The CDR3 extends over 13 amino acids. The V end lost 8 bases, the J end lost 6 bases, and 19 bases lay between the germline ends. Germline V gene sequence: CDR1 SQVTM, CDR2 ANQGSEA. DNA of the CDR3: TGCAGCTCATATTCGGCCCGTCAGAATGGCTACACCTTC. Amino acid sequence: CSSYSARQNGYTF.

CDR3 DNA: TGTGCCAGCAGTTTGGCCGGGACGGCTCACTATGGCTACACCTTC. The encoded protein is CASSLAGTAHYGYTF. This chain joins TRBV27 and TRBJ1-2; TRBD1 is a possible D gene (5 bases). This CDR3 is built from 15 residues. V was pared by 3 bases and J by 3 bases, with 14 bases between. The V gene's germline CDR1 is MNHEY and CDR2 SMNVEV (reference sequence).

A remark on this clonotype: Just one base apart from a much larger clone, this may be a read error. CDR3 in DNA: TGTGCCAGCAGCCCTGGGGGTGGAGTAAATGAGCAGTACTTC. It is translated as CASSPGGGVNEQYF. The V call is TRBV7-2, the J call TRBJ2-5, with D perhaps matching TRBD1 or TRBD2 (5 bases each). CDR3 length equals 14 residues. The germline V gene has CDR1 SGHTA and CDR2 FQGNSA. V was cut by 5 bases and J by 11 bases, with 21 bases left in between.

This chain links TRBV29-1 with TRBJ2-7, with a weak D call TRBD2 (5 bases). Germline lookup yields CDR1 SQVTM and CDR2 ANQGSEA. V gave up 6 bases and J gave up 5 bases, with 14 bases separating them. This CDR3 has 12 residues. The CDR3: CSVEVWGDEQYF. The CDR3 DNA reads TGCAGCGTCGAGGTTTGGGGAGACGAGCAGTACTTC.

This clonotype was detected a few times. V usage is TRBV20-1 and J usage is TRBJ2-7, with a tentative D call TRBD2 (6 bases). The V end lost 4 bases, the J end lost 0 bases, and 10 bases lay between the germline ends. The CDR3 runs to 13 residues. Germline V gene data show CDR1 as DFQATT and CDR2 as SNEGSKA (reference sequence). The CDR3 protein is CSANGGTSYEQYF. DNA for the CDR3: TGCAGTGCTAATGGAGGGACCTCCTACGAGCAGTACTTC.

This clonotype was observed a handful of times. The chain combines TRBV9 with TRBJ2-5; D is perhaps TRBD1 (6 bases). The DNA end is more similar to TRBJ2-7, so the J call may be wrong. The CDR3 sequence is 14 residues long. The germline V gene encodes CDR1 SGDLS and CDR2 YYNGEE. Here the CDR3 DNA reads TGTGCCAGCAGCGTCACAGGGTCGGACTACGAGCAGTACTTC. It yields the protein CASSVTGSDYEQYF.

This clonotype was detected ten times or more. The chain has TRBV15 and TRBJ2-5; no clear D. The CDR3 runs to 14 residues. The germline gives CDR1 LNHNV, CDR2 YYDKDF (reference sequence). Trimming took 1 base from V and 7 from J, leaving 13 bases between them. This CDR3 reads CATSRVPIGGTQYF. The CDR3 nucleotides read TGTGCCACCAGCAGAGTTCCAATTGGTGGGACCCAGTACTTC.

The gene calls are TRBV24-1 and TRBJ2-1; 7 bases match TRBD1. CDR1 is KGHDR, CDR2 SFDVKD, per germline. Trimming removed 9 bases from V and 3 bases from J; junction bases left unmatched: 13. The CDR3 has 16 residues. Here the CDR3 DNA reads TGTGCCACCGCACCGGGACAGACAGAATACTACAATGAGCAGTTCTTC. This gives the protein CATAPGQTEYYNEQFF.

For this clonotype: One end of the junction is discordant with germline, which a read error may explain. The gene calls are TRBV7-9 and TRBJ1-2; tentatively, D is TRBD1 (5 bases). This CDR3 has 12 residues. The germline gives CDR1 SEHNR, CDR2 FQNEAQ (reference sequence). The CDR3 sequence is CTSNKGNYGYTF. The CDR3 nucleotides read TGTACCAGTAATAAGGGGAACTATGGCTACACCTTC. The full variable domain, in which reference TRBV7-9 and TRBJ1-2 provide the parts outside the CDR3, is DTGVSQNPRHKITKRGQNVTFRCDPISEHNRLYWYRQTLGQGPEFLTYFQNEAQLEKSRLLSDRFSAERPKGSFSTLEIQRTEQGDSAMYLCTSNKGNYGYTFGSGTRLTVV.

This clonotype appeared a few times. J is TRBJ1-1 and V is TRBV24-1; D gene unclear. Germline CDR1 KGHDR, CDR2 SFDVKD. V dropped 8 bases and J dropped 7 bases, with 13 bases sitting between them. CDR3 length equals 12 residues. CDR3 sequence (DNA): TGTGCCACCATCAGCGGGGAGCATGAAGCTTTCTTT. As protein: CATISGEHEAFF.

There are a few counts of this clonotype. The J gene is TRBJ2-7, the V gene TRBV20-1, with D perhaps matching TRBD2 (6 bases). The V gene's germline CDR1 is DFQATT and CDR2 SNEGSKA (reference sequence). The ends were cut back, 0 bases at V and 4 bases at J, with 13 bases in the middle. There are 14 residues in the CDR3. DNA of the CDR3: TGCAGTGCTAGAGATCCGGGACTTTCTTACGAGCAGTACTTC. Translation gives CSARDPGLSYEQYF.

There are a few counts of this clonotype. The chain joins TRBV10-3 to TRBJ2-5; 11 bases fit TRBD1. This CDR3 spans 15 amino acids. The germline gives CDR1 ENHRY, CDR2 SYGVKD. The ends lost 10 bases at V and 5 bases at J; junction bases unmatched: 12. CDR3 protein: CATQDRGRGQETQYF. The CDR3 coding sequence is TGTGCCACCCAGGACAGGGGGCGGGGGCAGGAGACCCAGTACTTC.

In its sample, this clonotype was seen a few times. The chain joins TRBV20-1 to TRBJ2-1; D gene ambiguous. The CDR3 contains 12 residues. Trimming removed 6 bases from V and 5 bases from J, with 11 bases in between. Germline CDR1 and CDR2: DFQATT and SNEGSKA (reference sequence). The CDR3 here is CSAPRSHNEQFF. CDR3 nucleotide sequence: TGCAGTGCCCCGCGCTCTCACAATGAGCAGTTCTTC.

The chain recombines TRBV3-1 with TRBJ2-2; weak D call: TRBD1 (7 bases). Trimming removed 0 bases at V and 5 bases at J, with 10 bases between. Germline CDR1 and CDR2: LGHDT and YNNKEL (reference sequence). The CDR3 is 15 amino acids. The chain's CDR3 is CASSQEPGGTGELFF. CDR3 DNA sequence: TGTGCCAGCAGCCAAGAGCCAGGGGGGACCGGGGAGCTGTTTTTT.

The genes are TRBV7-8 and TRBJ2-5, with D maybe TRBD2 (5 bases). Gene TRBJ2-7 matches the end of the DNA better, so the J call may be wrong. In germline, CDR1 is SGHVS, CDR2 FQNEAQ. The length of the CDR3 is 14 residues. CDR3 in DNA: TGTGCCAGCAGCTTAGCGCCGGGGATCTGCGAGCAGTACTTC. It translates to CASSLAPGICEQYF.

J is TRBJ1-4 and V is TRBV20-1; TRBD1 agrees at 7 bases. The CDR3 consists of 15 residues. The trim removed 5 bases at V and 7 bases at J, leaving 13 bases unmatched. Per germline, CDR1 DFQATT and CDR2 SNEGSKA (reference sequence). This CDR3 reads CSAAAGQPEGEKLFF. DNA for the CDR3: TGCAGTGCTGCGGCGGGACAGCCTGAGGGTGAAAAACTGTTTTTT.

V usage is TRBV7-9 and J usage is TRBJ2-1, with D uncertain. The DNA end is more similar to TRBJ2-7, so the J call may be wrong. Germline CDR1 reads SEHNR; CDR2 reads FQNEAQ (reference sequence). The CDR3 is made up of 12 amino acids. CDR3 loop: CASSFDRNEQYF. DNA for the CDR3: TGTGCCAGCAGCTTTGATCGCAATGAGCAGTACTTC.

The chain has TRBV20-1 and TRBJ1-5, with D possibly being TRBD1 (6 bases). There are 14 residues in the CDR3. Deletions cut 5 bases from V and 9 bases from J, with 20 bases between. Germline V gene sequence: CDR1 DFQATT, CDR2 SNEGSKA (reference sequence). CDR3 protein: CSARQQGGLGPQHF. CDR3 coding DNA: TGCAGTGCTCGACAACAGGGCGGACTGGGGCCCCAGCATTTT.

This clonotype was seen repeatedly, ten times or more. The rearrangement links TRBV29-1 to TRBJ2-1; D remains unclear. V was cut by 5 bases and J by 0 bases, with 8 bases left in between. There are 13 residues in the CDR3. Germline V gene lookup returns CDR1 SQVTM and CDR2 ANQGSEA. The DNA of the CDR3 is TGCAGCGTTAGCCGTAGCTCCTACAATGAGCAGTTCTTC. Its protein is CSVSRSSYNEQFF.

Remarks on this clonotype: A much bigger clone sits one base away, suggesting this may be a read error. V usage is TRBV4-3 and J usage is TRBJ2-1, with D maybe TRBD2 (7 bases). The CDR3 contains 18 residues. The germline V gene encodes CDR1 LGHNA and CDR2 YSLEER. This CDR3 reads CASSQDTRGAGAYNERFF. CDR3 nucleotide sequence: TGCGCCAGCAGCCAAGATACACGGGGGGCCGGCGCCTACAATGAGCGGTTCTTC.

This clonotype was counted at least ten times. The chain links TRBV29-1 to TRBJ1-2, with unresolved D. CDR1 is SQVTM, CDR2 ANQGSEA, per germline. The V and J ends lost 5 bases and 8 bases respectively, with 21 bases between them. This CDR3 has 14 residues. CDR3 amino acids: CSVPSINEVEGYTF. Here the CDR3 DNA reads TGCAGCGTTCCGTCAATCAATGAGGTAGAAGGCTACACCTTC.

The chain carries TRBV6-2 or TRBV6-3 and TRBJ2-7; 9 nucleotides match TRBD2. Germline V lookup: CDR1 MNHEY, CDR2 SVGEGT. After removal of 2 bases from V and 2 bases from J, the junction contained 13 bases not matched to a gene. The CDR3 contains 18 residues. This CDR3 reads CASSYAAMGAGGTYEQYF. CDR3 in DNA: TGTGCCAGCAGTTACGCGGCCATGGGTGCGGGAGGGACCTACGAGCAGTACTTC.

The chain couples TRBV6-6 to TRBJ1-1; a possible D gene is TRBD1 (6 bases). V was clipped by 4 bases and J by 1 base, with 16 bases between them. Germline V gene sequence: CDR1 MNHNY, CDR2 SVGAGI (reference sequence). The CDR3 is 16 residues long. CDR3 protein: CASSSPGTPSNTEAFF. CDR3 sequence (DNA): TGTGCCAGCAGTTCTCCCGGGACACCGTCGAACACTGAAGCTTTCTTT.